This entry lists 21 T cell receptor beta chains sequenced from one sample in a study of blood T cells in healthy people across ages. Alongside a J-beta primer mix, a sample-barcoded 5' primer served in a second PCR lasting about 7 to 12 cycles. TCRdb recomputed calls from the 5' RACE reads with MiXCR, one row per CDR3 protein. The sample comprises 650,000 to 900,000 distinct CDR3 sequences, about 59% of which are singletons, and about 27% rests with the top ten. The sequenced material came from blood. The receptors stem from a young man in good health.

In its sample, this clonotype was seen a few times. The CDR3 sequence is CASSRYRDRDTDTQYF. CDR3 DNA: TGTGCCAGCAGCCGTTACCGGGACAGGGACACAGATACGCAGTATTTT. The chain joins TRBV14 to TRBJ2-3; 9 bases map to TRBD1. The ends lost 4 bases at V and 2 bases at J; junction bases unmatched: 7. This CDR3 comprises 16 residues. Germline assignment: CDR1 SGHDN and CDR2 FVKESK.

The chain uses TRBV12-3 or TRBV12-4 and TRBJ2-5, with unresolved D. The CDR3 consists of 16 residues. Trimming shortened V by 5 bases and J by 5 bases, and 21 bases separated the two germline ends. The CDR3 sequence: CASSGKSNLGLETQYF. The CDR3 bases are TGTGCCAGCAGTGGGAAGTCAAACTTGGGGTTGGAGACCCAGTACTTC.

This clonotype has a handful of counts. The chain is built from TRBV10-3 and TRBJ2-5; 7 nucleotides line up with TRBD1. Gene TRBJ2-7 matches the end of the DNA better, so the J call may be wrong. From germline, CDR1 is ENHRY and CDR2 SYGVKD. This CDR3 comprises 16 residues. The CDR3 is CAISESRLAGGYEQYF. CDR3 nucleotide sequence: TGTGCCATCAGTGAGTCGCGGTTAGCAGGGGGTTACGAGCAGTACTTC.

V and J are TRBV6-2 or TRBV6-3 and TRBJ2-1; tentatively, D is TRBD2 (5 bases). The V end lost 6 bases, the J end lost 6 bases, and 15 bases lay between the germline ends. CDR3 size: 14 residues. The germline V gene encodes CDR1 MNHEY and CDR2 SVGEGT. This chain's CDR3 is CASSGLLQGNEQFF. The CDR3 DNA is TGTGCCAGCAGCGGACTGCTCCAAGGCAATGAGCAGTTCTTC.

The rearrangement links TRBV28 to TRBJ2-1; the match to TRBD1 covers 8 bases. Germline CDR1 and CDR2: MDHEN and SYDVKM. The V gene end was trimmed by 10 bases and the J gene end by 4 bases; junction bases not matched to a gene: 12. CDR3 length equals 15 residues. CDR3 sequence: CATDPSGGAYNEQFF. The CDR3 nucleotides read TGTGCCACCGACCCGTCAGGGGGCGCTTACAATGAGCAGTTCTTC.

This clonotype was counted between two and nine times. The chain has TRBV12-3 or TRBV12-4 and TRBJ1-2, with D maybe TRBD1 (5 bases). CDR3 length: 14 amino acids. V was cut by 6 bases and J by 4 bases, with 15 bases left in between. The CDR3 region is CASSPGWQGYGYTF. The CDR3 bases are TGTGCCAGCAGCCCAGGGTGGCAGGGCTATGGCTACACCTTC.

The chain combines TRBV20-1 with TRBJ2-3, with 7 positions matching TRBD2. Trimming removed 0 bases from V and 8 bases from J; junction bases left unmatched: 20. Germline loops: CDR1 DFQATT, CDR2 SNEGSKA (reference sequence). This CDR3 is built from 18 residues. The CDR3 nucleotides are TGCAGTGCTAGAGATGGGGGGGGGTACACTAGGGCCGTAGTTACGCAGTATTTT. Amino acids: CSARDGGGYTRAVVTQYF.

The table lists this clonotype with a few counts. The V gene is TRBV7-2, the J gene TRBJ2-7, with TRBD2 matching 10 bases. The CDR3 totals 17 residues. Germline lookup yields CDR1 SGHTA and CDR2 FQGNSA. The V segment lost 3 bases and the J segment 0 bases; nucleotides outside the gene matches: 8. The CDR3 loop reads CASSLGGLASGSYEQYF. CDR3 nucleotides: TGTGCCAGCAGCTTGGGGGGACTAGCGTCGGGCTCCTACGAGCAGTACTTC.

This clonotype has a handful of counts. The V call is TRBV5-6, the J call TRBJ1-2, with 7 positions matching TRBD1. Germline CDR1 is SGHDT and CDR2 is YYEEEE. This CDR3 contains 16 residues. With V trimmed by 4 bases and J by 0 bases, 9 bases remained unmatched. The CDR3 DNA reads TGTGCCAGCAGCCTCCAACAGGGGCAAACTAACTATGGCTACACCTTC. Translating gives CASSLQQGQTNYGYTF.

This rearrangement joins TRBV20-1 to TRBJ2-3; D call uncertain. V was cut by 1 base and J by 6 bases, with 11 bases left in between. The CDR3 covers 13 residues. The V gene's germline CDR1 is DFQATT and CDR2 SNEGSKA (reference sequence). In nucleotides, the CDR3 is TGCAGTGCTAGAGGGGGAACCCAGGATACGCAGTATTTT. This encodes CSARGGTQDTQYF.

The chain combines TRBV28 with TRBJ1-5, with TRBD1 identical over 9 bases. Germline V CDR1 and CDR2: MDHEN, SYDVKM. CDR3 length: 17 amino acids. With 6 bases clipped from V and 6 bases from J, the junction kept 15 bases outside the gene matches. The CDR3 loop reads CASRSPRGQGYGQPQHF. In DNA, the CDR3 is TGTGCCAGCAGGTCTCCCCGGGGACAGGGTTACGGTCAGCCCCAGCATTTT.

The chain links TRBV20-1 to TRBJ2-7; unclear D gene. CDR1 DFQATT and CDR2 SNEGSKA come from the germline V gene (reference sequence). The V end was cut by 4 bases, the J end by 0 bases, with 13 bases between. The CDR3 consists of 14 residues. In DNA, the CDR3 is TGCAGTGCTAACGAGGCGACATCCTCCTACGAGCAGTACTTC. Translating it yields CSANEATSSYEQYF.

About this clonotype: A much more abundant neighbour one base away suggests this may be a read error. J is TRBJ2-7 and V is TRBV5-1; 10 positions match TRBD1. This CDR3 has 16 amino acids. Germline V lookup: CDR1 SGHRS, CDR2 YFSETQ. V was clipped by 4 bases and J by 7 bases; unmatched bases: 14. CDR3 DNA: TGCGCCAGCAGCCGGGGGGACAGGGGTTCCTACAATGAGCAGTACTTC. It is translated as CASSRGDRGSYNEQYF.

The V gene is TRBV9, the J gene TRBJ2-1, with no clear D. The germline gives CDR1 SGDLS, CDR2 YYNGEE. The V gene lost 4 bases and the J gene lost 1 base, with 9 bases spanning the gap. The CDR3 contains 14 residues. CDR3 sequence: CASSLEASYNEQFF. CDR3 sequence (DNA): TGTGCCAGCAGCCTAGAGGCATCCTACAATGAGCAGTTCTTC.

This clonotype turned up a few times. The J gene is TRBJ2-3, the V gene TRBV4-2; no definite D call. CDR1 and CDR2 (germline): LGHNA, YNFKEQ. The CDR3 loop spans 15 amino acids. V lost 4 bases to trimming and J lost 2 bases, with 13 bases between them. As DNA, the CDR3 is TGTGCCAGCAGCCCGAAGGTGATCGACACAGATACGCAGTATTTT. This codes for CASSPKVIDTDTQYF.

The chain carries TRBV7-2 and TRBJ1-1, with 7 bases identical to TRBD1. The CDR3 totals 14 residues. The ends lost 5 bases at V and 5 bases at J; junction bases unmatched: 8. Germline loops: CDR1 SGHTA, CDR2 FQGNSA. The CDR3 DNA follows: TGTGCCAGCAGCATAACCTACAGGGGTACTGAAGCTTTCTTT. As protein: CASSITYRGTEAFF.

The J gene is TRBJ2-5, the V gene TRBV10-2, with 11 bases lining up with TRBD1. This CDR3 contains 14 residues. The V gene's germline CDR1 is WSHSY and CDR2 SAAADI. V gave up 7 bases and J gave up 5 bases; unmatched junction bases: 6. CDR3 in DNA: TGCGCCAGCAAAAGGGACAGGGGGTGGGAGACCCAGTACTTC. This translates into CASKRDRGWETQYF.

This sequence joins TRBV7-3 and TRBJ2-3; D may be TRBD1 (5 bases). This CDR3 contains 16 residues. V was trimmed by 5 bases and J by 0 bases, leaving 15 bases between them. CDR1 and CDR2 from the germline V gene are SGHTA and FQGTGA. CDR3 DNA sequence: TGTGCCAGCAGCCCCCTCGACAGCTTCAGCACAGATACGCAGTATTTT. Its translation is CASSPLDSFSTDTQYF.

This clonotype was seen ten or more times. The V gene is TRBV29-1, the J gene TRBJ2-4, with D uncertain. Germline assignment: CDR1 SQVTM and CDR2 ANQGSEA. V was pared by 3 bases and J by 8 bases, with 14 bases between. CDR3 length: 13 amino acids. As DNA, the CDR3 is TGCAGCGTTGATATTGGAACGAGAGACATTCAGTACTTC. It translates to CSVDIGTRDIQYF.

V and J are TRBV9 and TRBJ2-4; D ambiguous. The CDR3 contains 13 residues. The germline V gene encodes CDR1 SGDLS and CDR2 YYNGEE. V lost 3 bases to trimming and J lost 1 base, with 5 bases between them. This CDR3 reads CASSAGAKNIQYF. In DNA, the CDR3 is TGTGCCAGCAGCGCGGGCGCCAAAAACATTCAGTACTTC.

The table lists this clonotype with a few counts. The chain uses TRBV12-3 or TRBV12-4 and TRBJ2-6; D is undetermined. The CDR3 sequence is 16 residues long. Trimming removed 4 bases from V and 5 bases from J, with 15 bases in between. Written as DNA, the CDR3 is TGTGCCAGCAGTTCGGCCCCCGGAATACGGGCCAACGTCCTGACTTTC. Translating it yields CASSSAPGIRANVLTF.